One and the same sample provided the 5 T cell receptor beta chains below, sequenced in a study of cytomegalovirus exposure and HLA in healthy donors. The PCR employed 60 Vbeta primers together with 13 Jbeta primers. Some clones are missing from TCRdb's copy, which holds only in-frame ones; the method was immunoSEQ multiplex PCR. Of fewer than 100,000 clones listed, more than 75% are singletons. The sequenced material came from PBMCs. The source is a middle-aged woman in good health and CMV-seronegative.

As DNA, the CDR3 is TGTGGGGGCAGGGGGCTTCCTACTGAAGCTTTCTTT. It translates to CGGRGLPTEAFF. The gene calls are TRBV2 and TRBJ1-1, with 8 bases aligning to TRBD1. The CDR3 contains 12 residues. Germline V gene lookup returns CDR1 SNHLY and CDR2 FYNNEI.

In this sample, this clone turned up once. The CDR3 DNA reads as TGTGCCAGCAGCCGGACTAGCGGGGGGGCCCGAAACATTCAGTACTTC. Its protein is CASSRTSGGARNIQYF. The chain carries TRBV14 and TRBJ2-4, with 15 bases matching TRBD2. This CDR3 has 16 residues. Germline CDR1 reads SGHDN; CDR2 reads FVKESK. Trimming took 4 bases from V and 6 from J; bases not matched to a gene: 4.

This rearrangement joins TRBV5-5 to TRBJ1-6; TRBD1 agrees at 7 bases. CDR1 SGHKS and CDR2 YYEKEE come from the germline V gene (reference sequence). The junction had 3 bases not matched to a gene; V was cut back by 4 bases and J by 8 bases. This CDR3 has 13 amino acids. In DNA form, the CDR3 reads TGTGCCAGCAGCGACCAGGGGGATTCACCCCTCCACTTT. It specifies CASSDQGDSPLHF.

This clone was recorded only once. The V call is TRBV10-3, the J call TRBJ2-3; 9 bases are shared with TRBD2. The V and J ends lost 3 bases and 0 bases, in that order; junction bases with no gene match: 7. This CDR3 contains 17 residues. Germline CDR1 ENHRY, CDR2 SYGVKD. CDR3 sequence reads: CAISDSRLAASTDTQYF. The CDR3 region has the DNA TGTGCCATCAGTGACTCCAGACTAGCGGCTAGCACAGATACGCAGTATTTT.

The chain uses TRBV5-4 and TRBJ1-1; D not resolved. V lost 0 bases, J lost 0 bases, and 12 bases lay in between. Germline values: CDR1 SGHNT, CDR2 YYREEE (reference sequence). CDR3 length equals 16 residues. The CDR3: CASSLGAASLNTEAFF. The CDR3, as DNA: TGTGCCAGCAGCTTGGGAGCGGCGTCCCTGAACACTGAAGCTTTCTTT.